The clone carrying this T cell receptor beta chain was detected only a few times. Its specificity is not known. This entry is derived from a study of post-analysis software for immune sequencing data. Study background: Relapsing-remitting, secondary progressive and progressive-relapsing forms made up the multiple sclerosis disease courses.

Researchers reported that TCR beta cDNA libraries carried unique molecular identifiers. Researchers reported roughly 0.5 million cDNA molecules coming from roughly 0.93 to 9.6 million T cells. Each CDR3 protein is one row after TCRdb ran MiXCR on the PCR reads. This sample has fewer than 600,000 distinct CDR3 sequences, with approximately 46% found just once. General study results and limits: There were about five TRBV segments more frequent in patients than controls, and TRBV5-6, TRBV5-1 and TRBV20-1 were among them. People with multiple sclerosis had a significantly lower normalized Chao1 diversity than controls did.

Germline V CDR1 and CDR2: LGHNA, YSLEER. Trimming took off 3 bases at V and 4 bases at J, with 12 bases between the two ends. The CDR3 is made up of 14 amino acids. The clonotype was recovered from a girl aged 10 to 17 with multiple sclerosis. The rearrangement uses TRBV4-3 and TRBJ1-2; D is possibly TRBD1 (6 bases). The material sequenced was blood. This CDR3 reads CASSHLQGSYGYTF. The CDR3 DNA sequence: TGCGCCAGCAGCCACCTCCAGGGGTCCTATGGCTACACCTTC.